Reported below is one T cell receptor (beta chain). The table came from immunoSEQ multiplex PCR; TCRdb's copy has only in-frame clones and leaves some out. The data contain some 49,000 clones, 95% of them singletons. The CDR3 consists of 18 residues. Trimming cost V 0 bases and J 2 bases, with 14 bases left between them. Germline V gene data show CDR1 as SGHVS and CDR2 as FQNEAQ. This specimen belongs to a study of T cell changes during pregnancy in multiple sclerosis. Sequenced here: CD8+ T cells from peripheral blood mononuclear cells, sampled in the first trimester of pregnancy. This rearrangement joins TRBV7-8 to TRBJ2-6; D may be TRBD2 (6 bases). This TCR was sampled from a female donor with multiple sclerosis, enrolled in a pregnancy study. This CDR3 is CASSLAYFGGTGANVLTF. The CDR3 nucleotides read TGTGCCAGCAGCTTAGCGTATTTCGGAGGGACTGGGGCCAACGTCCTGACTTTC. Based on the CDR3 plus reference TRBV7-8 and TRBJ2-6, the full variable domain is GAGVSQSPRYKVAKRGQDVALRCDPISGHVSLFWYQQALGQGPEFLTYFQNEAQLDKSGLPSDRFFAERPEGSVSTLKIQRTQQEDSAVYLCASSLAYFGGTGANVLTFGAGSRLTVL.